A single T cell receptor (beta chain) is shown here with its context. What it binds is not known. This sample was taken from a study of cytomegalovirus exposure and HLA in healthy donors. Study context: From about 180 million T cells, an earlier analysis saw 100 million to 140 million unique TCR beta sequences. Overall study results and limits: Associated with cytomegalovirus, according to the listing, were about 160 TCR beta chains. Most CMV-associated TCR beta chains were later found to appear HLA-restricted.

PCR involved 60 Vbeta and 13 Jbeta primers. The table came from immunoSEQ multiplex PCR; TCRdb's copy has only in-frame clones and leaves some out. In the table there are 200,000 or so clones, 75% to 80% of which are singletons. Per the germline V gene, CDR1 is SEHNR and CDR2 is FQNEAQ (reference sequence). This CDR3 is built from 17 residues. V shed 3 bases and J 6 bases; nucleotides not matched to a gene: 7. The sequence was obtained from a young woman in good health and CMV-seropositive. Source material: PBMCs. The rearrangement links TRBV7-9 to TRBJ2-1; TRBD2 matches at 14 bases. The CDR3 loop reads CASSLLGTSGRANEQFF. CDR3 DNA sequence: TGTGCCAGCAGCTTGCTTGGGACTAGCGGGAGAGCCAATGAGCAGTTCTTC.